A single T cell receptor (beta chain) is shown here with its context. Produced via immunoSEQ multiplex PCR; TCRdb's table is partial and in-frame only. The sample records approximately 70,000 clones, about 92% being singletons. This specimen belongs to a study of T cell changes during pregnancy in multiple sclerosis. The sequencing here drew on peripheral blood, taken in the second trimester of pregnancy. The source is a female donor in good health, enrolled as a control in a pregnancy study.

The CDR3 sequence is CASSLTHRGIDETQYF. As DNA, the CDR3 is TGTGCCAGCAGCTTGACCCACAGGGGGATTGATGAGACCCAGTACTTC. The chain links TRBV7-2 to TRBJ2-5, with 8 bases that match TRBD1. The junction had 11 bases not matched to a gene; V was cut back by 3 bases and J by 5 bases. Germline CDR1 SGHTA, CDR2 FQGNSA. This CDR3 has 16 residues.